These 5 T cell receptor beta chains originate from one sample sequenced in a study of T cells after yellow fever vaccination. TCRdb itself ran the 5' RACE reads through MiXCR, one entry per CDR3 protein. This sample has about 360,000 distinct CDR3 sequences; about 6.2% occur once, and the top ten carry over 14%. This specimen was PBMCs, taken 5 days after the yellow fever booster vaccination. The receptor set was obtained from a man aged 25 to 45 who received the YFV17D yellow fever vaccine.

This clonotype was counted a few times. The chain couples TRBV25-1 to TRBJ2-7; TRBD2 aligns across 7 bases. The length of the CDR3 is 13 residues. V dropped 5 bases and J dropped 6; count of bases not matched to a gene: 7. Germline CDR1 MGHDK, CDR2 SYGVNS. CDR3 sequence: CASSRPGEGEQYF. DNA of the CDR3: TGTGCCAGCAGTCGTCCTGGGGAGGGCGAGCAGTACTTC.

V and J are TRBV15 and TRBJ2-7; 10 nucleotides line up with TRBD1. This CDR3 contains 15 residues. V dropped 0 bases and J dropped 3; count of bases not matched to a gene: 2. Germline V gene data show CDR1 as LNHNV and CDR2 as YYDKDF (reference sequence). The CDR3 spells CATSRDRTGGYEQYF. The CDR3 region has the DNA TGTGCCACCAGCAGAGATCGGACAGGGGGCTACGAGCAGTACTTC.

This clonotype has just a few counts. This rearrangement joins TRBV14 to TRBJ2-1; 7 bases map to TRBD1. Germline lookup yields CDR1 SGHDN and CDR2 FVKESK. CDR3 size: 16 residues. V trimming: 2 bases; J trimming: 2 bases; junction bases outside the gene matches: 6. The CDR3 DNA sequence: TGTGCCAGCAGCCAAAACCGGGACAGAACCTACAATGAGCAGTTCTTC. Amino acids: CASSQNRDRTYNEQFF.

The chain has TRBV25-1 and TRBJ2-3; 8 bases map to TRBD2. V was clipped by 6 bases and J by 10 bases; unmatched bases: 18. The CDR3 runs 16 residues. Looked up from germline, CDR1 is MGHDK and CDR2 is SYGVNS. CDR3 amino acids: CASRPGTGLRGEAQYF. CDR3 nucleotides: TGTGCCAGCAGGCCTGGAACAGGCCTGCGGGGGGAAGCGCAGTATTTT.

There are a few counts of this clonotype. CDR3 DNA sequence: TGTGCCAGCAGCTTAGTTTGGCAGTCCTACGAGCAGTACTTC. This encodes CASSLVWQSYEQYF. J is TRBJ2-7 and V is TRBV7-6, with no clear D. Germline assignment: CDR1 SGHVS and CDR2 FNYEAQ. V lost 1 base and J lost 1, with 8 bases in between. There are 14 residues in the CDR3.